The 26 T cell receptor beta chains in this list originate from one sample, sequenced in a study of blood T cell repertoires in COVID-19. The protocol was immunoSEQ multiplex PCR, while the TCRdb copy is restricted to in-frame clones and leaves out a portion. The top ten hold approximately 1.5% of the sample, which has around 100,000 clones, about 84% seen once. Input material: peripheral blood. All receptors come from a man aged 45-60 years with acute or convalescent COVID-19.

This chain links TRBV7-8 with TRBJ1-5; 7 bases are shared with TRBD1. The V segment lost 4 bases and the J segment 1 base; nucleotides outside the gene matches: 1. CDR3 length: 14 residues. From germline, CDR1 is SGHVS and CDR2 FQNEAQ. The CDR3 nucleotides are TGTGCCAGCAGCTACAGGGGCAGCAATCAGCCCCAGCATTTT. Encoded protein: CASSYRGSNQPQHF.

The chain couples TRBV7-9 to TRBJ1-5, with TRBD1 matching 8 bases. Germline CDR1 SEHNR, CDR2 FQNEAQ (reference sequence). The CDR3 is made up of 13 amino acids. V dropped 4 bases and J dropped 5; count of bases not matched to a gene: 1. The CDR3 here is CASSSGGDQPQHF. CDR3 DNA: TGTGCCAGCAGCTCAGGGGGCGATCAGCCCCAGCATTTT.

The V call is TRBV6-1, the J call TRBJ2-3, with 7 bases identical to TRBD2. CDR1 MNHNS and CDR2 SASEGT come from the germline V gene. Unmatched junction bases numbered 7, after V lost 2 bases and J lost 2 bases. The CDR3 consists of 16 residues. In nucleotides, the CDR3 is TGTGCCAGCAGTGAACAGCGGGGCGGCGACACAGATACGCAGTATTTT. It is translated as CASSEQRGGDTDTQYF.

The V call is TRBV19, the J call TRBJ2-7; tentative D call: TRBD2 (6 bases). CDR1 is LNHDA, CDR2 SQIVND, per germline (reference sequence). Deletions cut 3 bases from V and 5 bases from J, with 14 bases between. This CDR3 region has 14 residues. The DNA of the CDR3 is TGTGCCAGTAGTATTTACAGCGGGTCCCACGAGCAGTACTTC. Translation gives CASSIYSGSHEQYF.

The chain combines TRBV19 with TRBJ1-2; D not certain. Looked up from germline, CDR1 is LNHDA and CDR2 is SQIVND (reference sequence). CDR3 length equals 14 residues. The ends were cut back, 6 bases at V and 6 bases at J, with 17 bases in the middle. The CDR3 spells CASRGGLLINGYTF. The CDR3 coding sequence is TGTGCCAGTAGGGGCGGACTGCTCATTAATGGCTACACCTTC.

This chain links TRBV7-8 with TRBJ2-1, with 9 bases identical to TRBD2. This CDR3 is built from 14 residues. The germline gives CDR1 SGHVS, CDR2 FQNEAQ. The junction had 4 bases not matched to a gene; V was cut back by 4 bases and J by 6 bases. CDR3 sequence reads: CASSSQAGGNEQFF. CDR3 bases: TGTGCCAGCAGCTCCCAAGCGGGGGGCAATGAGCAGTTCTTC.

This rearrangement joins TRBV5-1 to TRBJ1-6; 7 nucleotides agree with TRBD1. The junction had 6 bases not matched to a gene; V was cut back by 1 base and J by 8 bases. Per the germline V gene, CDR1 is SGHRS and CDR2 is YFSETQ. The CDR3 totals 15 residues. CDR3 in DNA: TGCGCCAGCAGCTTGTCTGAGGGGGCCCATTCACCCCTCCACTTT. Translation: CASSLSEGAHSPLHF.

CDR3 nucleotide sequence: TGTGCCAGCACACAGGGGATTACCTACAATGAGCAGTTCTTC. This sequence encodes CASTQGITYNEQFF. This chain joins TRBV5-6 and TRBJ2-1; 7 bases align to TRBD1. The V segment lost 6 bases and the J segment 2 bases; nucleotides outside the gene matches: 5. Germline assignment: CDR1 SGHDT and CDR2 YYEEEE. This CDR3 contains 14 residues.

The chain combines TRBV28 with TRBJ2-3; 7 nucleotides align to TRBD1. The CDR3 extends over 15 amino acids. Germline CDR1 is MDHEN and CDR2 is SYDVKM. The junction had 4 bases not matched to a gene; V was cut back by 3 bases and J by 1 base. This CDR3 is CASSFEGAGTDTQYF. CDR3 sequence (DNA): TGTGCCAGCAGTTTTGAGGGGGCGGGCACAGATACGCAGTATTTT.

This chain joins TRBV7-8 and TRBJ2-7; TRBD2 aligns across 9 bases. CDR1 is SGHVS, CDR2 FQNEAQ, per germline. V lost 5 bases, J lost 0 bases, and 5 bases stayed unmatched. The CDR3 runs 15 residues. The CDR3: CASSPLAGSSYEQYV. CDR3 DNA sequence: TGTGCCAGCAGCCCCCTAGCGGGAAGCTCCTACGAGCAGTACGTC.

The sample holds a few counts of this clone. The V gene is TRBV2, the J gene TRBJ2-1; 8 nucleotides agree with TRBD2. CDR1 is SNHLY, CDR2 FYNNEI, per germline. This CDR3 contains 15 residues. V shed 3 bases, J shed 7 bases, and the junction held 8 bases outside the gene matches. CDR3 in amino acids: CASSDGTRSLNEQFF. The DNA for the CDR3 is TGTGCCAGCAGTGATGGGACTAGAAGTTTGAATGAGCAGTTCTTC.

V is TRBV7-7 and J is TRBJ2-2, with D possibly being TRBD2 (7 bases). Trimming took 5 bases from V and 10 from J, leaving 14 bases between them. The V gene's germline CDR1 is SSHAT and CDR2 FNYEAQ (reference sequence). This CDR3 has 13 residues. The chain's CDR3 is CASSLGGREELFF. CDR3 nucleotides: TGTGCCAGCAGCCTCGGGGGGCGAGAGGAGCTGTTTTTT. Supplemented by reference TRBV7-7 and TRBJ2-2, the full variable domain reads GAGVSQSPRYKVTKRGQDVTLRCDPISSHATLYWYQQALGQGPEFLTYFNYEAQPDKSGLPSDRFSAERPEGSISTLTIQRTEQRDSAMYRCASSLGGREELFFGEGSRLTVL.

DNA for the CDR3: TGTGCCAGCAGCCCGAGTGGACACTCACCGTACGAGCAGTACTTC. It is translated as CASSPSGHSPYEQYF. This chain connects TRBV5-4 to TRBJ2-7; D may be TRBD1 (5 bases). V was cut by 4 bases and J by 4 bases, with 18 bases left in between. CDR1 SGHNT and CDR2 YYREEE come from the germline V gene (reference sequence). This CDR3 contains 15 residues.

The chain joins TRBV29-1 to TRBJ2-4, with 8 bases fitting TRBD1. The CDR3 loop spans 13 amino acids. In germline, CDR1 is SQVTM, CDR2 ANQGSEA. V dropped 7 bases and J dropped 1; count of bases not matched to a gene: 3. The CDR3 is CSARQGAKNIQYF. The CDR3 coding sequence is TGCAGCGCCCGACAGGGGGCCAAAAACATTCAGTACTTC. The full variable domain, its missing parts supplied by reference TRBV29-1 and TRBJ2-4, is SAVISQKPSRDICQRGTSLTIQCQVDSQVTMMFWYRQQPGQSLTLIATANQGSEATYESGFVIDKFPISRPNLTFSTLTVSNMSPEDSSIYLCSARQGAKNIQYFGAGTRLSVL.

The chain links TRBV5-8 to TRBJ2-1; D is ambiguous. The V end was cut by 0 bases, the J end by 0 bases, with 7 bases between. Germline lookup yields CDR1 SGHTS and CDR2 YDEGEE. There are 15 residues in the CDR3. DNA of the CDR3: TGTGCCAGCAGCTTGGAGAGTAGCTCCTACAATGAGCAGTTCTTC. Translating it yields CASSLESSSYNEQFF.

The rearrangement joins TRBV5-1 to TRBJ2-1, with 10 bases lining up with TRBD2. The germline V gene has CDR1 SGHRS and CDR2 YFSETQ. The CDR3 is 17 amino acids. V shed 4 bases and J 0 bases; nucleotides not matched to a gene: 7. The CDR3 DNA follows: TGCGCCAGCAGCCCCTTAGCGGGGGGTATCTCCTACAATGAGCAGTTCTTC. This translates into CASSPLAGGISYNEQFF.

CDR3 nucleotides: TGTGCCAGCTCAGGGACAGGGGTTAAGGGCAATGAGCAGTTCTTC. It codes for CASSGTGVKGNEQFF. The rearrangement joins TRBV18 to TRBJ2-1; 10 bases are a match to TRBD1. The CDR3 totals 15 residues. V trimming: 5 bases; J trimming: 6 bases; junction bases outside the gene matches: 7. Germline V CDR1 and CDR2: KGHSH, LQKENI.

This clone was counted only a few times. The chain carries TRBV4-2 and TRBJ2-7; D is unresolved. CDR3 length: 14 amino acids. Germline V CDR1 and CDR2: LGHNA, YNFKEQ. Trimming shortened V by 4 bases and J by 1 base, and 11 bases separated the two germline ends. The CDR3 nucleotides are TGTGCCAGCAGCCCTTCCACTCGGTCCTACGAGCAGTACTTC. It is translated as CASSPSTRSYEQYF.

This clone came up a few times. The chain uses TRBV5-1 and TRBJ1-2; the match to TRBD1 covers 9 bases. This CDR3 contains 14 residues. J was trimmed by 5 bases and V by 5 bases; bases with no gene match: 7. CDR1 is SGHRS, CDR2 YFSETQ, per germline. Here the CDR3 DNA reads TGCGCCAGCAGTTGGGACAGGGAATCATATGGCTACACCTTC. This translates into CASSWDRESYGYTF.

The J gene is TRBJ2-7, the V gene TRBV12-3 or TRBV12-4; D is unresolved. Trimming stripped 1 base from V and 2 bases from J, with 6 bases between. There are 13 residues in the CDR3. CDR3 amino acids: CASSLGRPYEQYF. CDR3 DNA sequence: TGTGCCAGCAGTTTAGGCAGGCCCTACGAGCAGTACTTC.

V is TRBV5-6 and J is TRBJ1-5, with 11 bases lining up with TRBD1. Looked up from germline, CDR1 is SGHDT and CDR2 is YYEEEE. J gave up 7 bases and V 6 bases, and 9 bases lay outside the gene matches. The CDR3 runs to 15 residues. CDR3 sequence reads: CASTVTGTGGQPQHF. CDR3 coding DNA: TGTGCCAGCACCGTGACCGGGACAGGGGGACAGCCCCAGCATTTT.

A note on this clone: One junction end does not reproduce the germline sequence, and a read error may be involved. The genes are TRBV5-1 and TRBJ2-2, with 10 bases aligning to TRBD1. In germline, CDR1 is SGHRS, CDR2 YFSETQ. The CDR3 has 13 residues. CDR3 loop: CASSSAGTGALFF. Here the CDR3 DNA reads TGCGCCAGCAGCTCCGCCGGGACAGGGGCGCTGTTTTTT.

The chain is built from TRBV6-5 and TRBJ2-4; D possibly corresponds to TRBD2 (7 bases). V lost 5 bases, J lost 7 bases, and 15 bases lay in between. Germline CDR1 reads MNHEY; CDR2 reads SVGAGI. This CDR3 has 14 amino acids. The CDR3 reads CASSPVGGGNIQYF. The CDR3, as DNA: TGTGCCAGCAGTCCAGTGGGAGGGGGGAACATTCAGTACTTC.

This chain connects TRBV11-2 to TRBJ1-2, with 10 bases matching TRBD1. Losses at the gene ends were 6 bases for V and 7 bases for J; bases not matched to a gene: 8. CDR1 is SGHAT and CDR2 is FQNNGV in the germline V gene. The CDR3 sequence is 14 residues long. CDR3 in amino acids: CASRSTGGRSGYTF. CDR3 DNA: TGTGCCAGCAGGTCGACAGGGGGCAGAAGTGGCTACACCTTC.

This clone was seen at least ten times. This rearrangement joins TRBV7-8 to TRBJ1-3; D is ambiguous. This CDR3 spans 14 amino acids. V lost 5 bases to trimming and J lost 4 bases, with 12 bases between them. Germline V CDR1 and CDR2: SGHVS, FQNEAQ. CDR3 in DNA: TGTGCCAGCAGCCCACCGGAGAGGGGAAACACCATATATTTT. This gives the protein CASSPPERGNTIYF.

V gene TRBV19 combines with J gene TRBJ2-1; 9 nucleotides agree with TRBD1. Germline trimming cut 5 bases from V and 0 bases from J; bases unmatched to any gene: 5. Germline lookup yields CDR1 LNHDA and CDR2 SQIVND (reference sequence). This CDR3 has 16 residues. This CDR3 reads CASSPQGADSYNEQFF. In DNA form, the CDR3 reads TGTGCCAGTAGTCCACAGGGGGCCGACTCCTACAATGAGCAGTTCTTC.